This TCR beta chain is drawn from a study of T cell repertoires in cytomegalovirus infection (dated by TCRdb to the late 2010s). Context from the whole study: Alongside well-studied HLA-B-restricted epitopes, the peptide stimulations were aimed at recently identified HLA-C-restricted CMV epitopes, whose presentation resists viral immunomodulation. Donor HLA type was relevant to the analysis, because carriage of CMV infection together with the matching HLA type was indicated by public TCR beta signatures. What the study reported, not specific to this receptor: In both this cohort and an independent cohort of some 380 donors, the cumulative frequency of public TCR beta family members distinguished carriers of CMV infection plus the relevant HLA type. The ex vivo response was dominated by HLA-C-restricted CMV-specific TCR beta clonotypes, which also provided the single most frequent clonotype in two of eight donors.

Sequenced using an Illumina HiSeq 1500. TCRdb applied fastp at Q25 and MiXCR to the public reads, then kept only in-frame beta chains. Identical CDR3 protein sequences are pooled into one entry, listed with their most common genes and DNA. This sample comprises approximately 30,000 distinct CDR3 sequences, over 15% of them detected only once. Together, the top ten hold approximately 80% of the sample. This clonotype has just a few counts. Its antigen is unknown. No quality values exist for individual bases; no much larger clone is one base distant. Explained via the paper, the treatment or condition label denotes: in vitro stimulation with specific CMV peptide epitopes to enrich CMV-specific T cells. The germline V gene yields MNHEY for CDR1 and SVGEGT for CDR2. Clipping removes 5 bases from V and 4 bases from J, with 7 as the unmatched junction base count. The CDR3 has 15 amino acids, counting the end cysteine and phenylalanine. Kept here is only the CDR3 DNA, which spans 45 bases and is read in frame from base 1.

This receptor was taken from a human donor in good health (CMV status not recorded). Some clones in this sample may be carry-over from other donors' samples. The sequencing used CD8+ T cells from cultured PBMCs, collected from culture after CMV antigen stimulation. The chain employs TRBV6-2 or TRBV6-3 and TRBJ2-1; 8 bases in the middle match TRBD2. The CDR3 reads as follows: CASSRREATYNEQFF. The nucleotide sequence reads TGTGCCAGCAGTAGGCGGGAGGCCACTTACAATGAGCAGTTCTTC.